This T cell receptor beta chain was documented in a study of OX40 agonist ivuxolimab in advanced cancers. General observations from the study: Expanded clones were, on average, more numerous among CD8+ T cells than CD4+.

Worth noting for this clone: No antigen is known for it.

Repertoires were generated with immunoSEQ multiplex PCR, while TCRdb's copy carries only in-frame clones and drops some. The sample holds 96,000 or so clones, less than 85% seen once. Researchers took blood at baseline, on cycle 4 day 1, and on cycle 7 day 1. Material: CD4+ or CD8+ T cells sorted from blood, obtained in a trial of the OX40 agonist ivuxolimab. The TCR was taken from an adult with an advanced solid tumor such as melanoma, head and neck, liver or kidney cancer.

In DNA form, the CDR3 reads TGCGCCAGCAGCACAGGACAGCAAGCTAACTATGGCTACACCTTC. Protein sequence: CASSTGQQANYGYTF. This rearrangement joins TRBV5-1 to TRBJ1-2, with D perhaps matching TRBD1 (6 bases). Trimming left V 4 bases short and J 0 bases short, with 13 bases between. Germline V gives CDR1 SGHRS, CDR2 YFSETQ. The CDR3 loop spans 15 amino acids.